One sample yielded the 15 T cell receptor beta chains listed below, sequenced in a study of shared clonotypes between healthy human individuals (dated by TCRdb to the early 2020s). Library method: the immunoSEQ multiplex PCR assay. Imported from immuneACCESS, the table was reduced by TCRdb to in-frame sequences with V and J called. These copies leave out some clones; in studies compared against another copy, an unresolved V gene accounts for under half, and the cause of the remainder is not known. Across this sample there are 1,500,000 or so clones, with over 95% seen only once. The ten largest make up about 1.2% of the sample. The sample was naive CD4+ T cells sorted from blood. The cell subset or site label here, explained by the study, means: CD45RA+ positively selected. Receptors were obtained from a man aged 25 to 45 in good health.

V and J are TRBV10-3 and TRBJ2-7; D might be TRBD2 (6 bases). Trimming removed 2 bases from V and 0 bases from J, with 14 bases in between. This CDR3 spans 16 amino acids. In germline, CDR1 is ENHRY, CDR2 SYGVKD. The CDR3 reads CAISENRDSSSYEQYF. For the CDR3, the DNA is TGTGCCATCAGTGAGAATCGGGACTCCTCCTCCTACGAGCAGTACTTC.

V and J are TRBV2 and TRBJ2-5, with 7 bases aligning to TRBD2. With 4 bases clipped from V and 5 bases from J, the junction kept 1 base outside the gene matches. The CDR3 loop spans 12 amino acids. Germline values: CDR1 SNHLY, CDR2 FYNNEI. The CDR3 nucleotides are TGTGCCAGCAGTGGGGAGGGGGAGACCCAGTACTTC. This sequence encodes CASSGEGETQYF.

As for this clone: An end of the junction differs from the germline gene, which may be a read error. This sequence joins TRBV11-2 and TRBJ2-3, with TRBD2 matching over 9 bases. The CDR3 is made up of 16 amino acids. Germline CDR1 SGHAT, CDR2 FQNNGV. The CDR3 DNA follows: TGTGCCAGCAGATTAGGTCTAGCGGGGCCTGCGGATACGCAGTATTTT. Amino acid sequence: CASRLGLAGPADTQYF.

The chain carries TRBV28 and TRBJ1-5; D uncertain. V lost 5 bases, J lost 2 bases, and 7 bases lay in between. CDR1 MDHEN and CDR2 SYDVKM come from the germline V gene. CDR3 length: 13 residues. The CDR3 reads CASSHKGNQPQHF. DNA of the CDR3: TGTGCCAGCAGTCACAAAGGCAATCAGCCCCAGCATTTT.

The chain employs TRBV9 and TRBJ2-1, with 7 bases fitting TRBD2. J was trimmed by 4 bases and V by 2 bases; bases with no gene match: 6. This CDR3 is 15 amino acids long. Germline V gene sequence: CDR1 SGDLS, CDR2 YYNGEE. The CDR3 here is CASSVLAGEYNEQFF. The CDR3, as DNA: TGTGCCAGCAGCGTGTTGGCGGGAGAGTACAATGAGCAGTTCTTC.

This chain links TRBV29-1 with TRBJ1-2, with TRBD1 identical over 8 bases. V shed 3 bases and J 7 bases; nucleotides not matched to a gene: 10. There are 14 residues in the CDR3. Germline V gene sequence: CDR1 SQVTM, CDR2 ANQGSEA. CDR3 loop: CSVDLGQGRFGYTF. The DNA for the CDR3 is TGCAGCGTTGACCTTGGACAGGGTCGTTTTGGCTACACCTTC.

The chain combines TRBV28 with TRBJ1-2; D unresolved. From germline, CDR1 is MDHEN and CDR2 SYDVKM. Trimming took 6 bases from V and 0 from J, leaving 11 bases between them. The CDR3 sequence is 14 residues long. The CDR3 here is CASRLPGPNYGYTF. In DNA, the CDR3 is TGTGCCAGCAGACTACCGGGCCCTAACTATGGCTACACCTTC.

This chain connects TRBV11-2 to TRBJ1-4, with 7 bases matching TRBD1. The CDR3 loop spans 19 amino acids. Trimming cost V 0 bases and J 0 bases; bases outside gene matches: 10. The germline gives CDR1 SGHAT, CDR2 FQNNGV. The CDR3 DNA sequence: TGTGCCAGCAGCTTAGAAGGGATGACAGGGTGGGCAACTAATGAAAAACTGTTTTTT. This codes for CASSLEGMTGWATNEKLFF.

The chain recombines TRBV28 with TRBJ1-1; D call uncertain. The germline V gene encodes CDR1 MDHEN and CDR2 SYDVKM. The CDR3 extends over 14 amino acids. Trimming stripped 2 bases from V and 4 bases from J, with 11 bases between. DNA of the CDR3: TGTGCCAGCAGTTTACCCAGCCTGGGCACTGAAGCTTTCTTT. Translating gives CASSLPSLGTEAFF.

This clone was observed once. This rearrangement joins TRBV28 to TRBJ2-2; TRBD1 matches at 10 bases. The germline V gene has CDR1 MDHEN and CDR2 SYDVKM. V lost 8 bases and J lost 4; bases outside the gene matches: 4. The length of the CDR3 is 14 residues. Written as DNA, the CDR3 is TGTGCCAGCCAGGACAGGGGGATCACCGGGGAGCTGTTTTTT. Translation gives CASQDRGITGELFF.

This chain uses TRBV30 with TRBJ2-1; D gene uncertain. In germline, CDR1 is GTSNPN, CDR2 SVGIG (reference sequence). V gave up 6 bases and J gave up 0 bases, with 9 bases separating them. The CDR3 is made up of 13 amino acids. The CDR3 DNA is TGTGCCTGTAGCAAGAGCTCCTACAATGAGCAGTTCTTC. This translates into CACSKSSYNEQFF. The entire variable domain, with the rest obtained from reference TRBV30 and TRBJ2-1, is as follows: SQTIHQWPATLVQPVGSPLSLECTVEGTSNPNLYWYRQAAGRGLQLLFYSVGIGQISSEVPQNLSASRPQDRQFILSSKKLLLSDSGFYLCACSKSSYNEQFFGPGTRLTVL.

The chain uses TRBV9 and TRBJ2-2; 10 bases agree with TRBD2. CDR1 and CDR2 (germline): SGDLS, YYNGEE. With 0 bases clipped from V and 5 bases from J, the junction kept 4 bases outside the gene matches. The CDR3 consists of 16 residues. For the CDR3, the DNA is TGTGCCAGCAGCGTAGTAGCGGGAGGTTTGACCGGGGAGCTGTTTTTT. Its translation: CASSVVAGGLTGELFF. The variable domain in full, with the rest retrieved from reference TRBV9 and TRBJ2-2, is DSGVTQTPKHLITATGQRVTLRCSPRSGDLSVYWYQQSLDQGLQFLIQYYNGEERAKGNILERFSAQQFPDLHSELNLSSLELGDSALYFCASSVVAGGLTGELFFGEGSRLTVL.

The chain recombines TRBV7-6 with TRBJ2-3; D might be TRBD2 (5 bases). Deletions cut 5 bases from V and 6 bases from J, with 12 bases between. Germline assignment: CDR1 SGHVS and CDR2 FNYEAQ. This CDR3 region has 13 residues. In DNA form, the CDR3 reads TGTGCCAGCAGCCCCGGCCAGCGGGATACGCAGTATTTT. It codes for CASSPGQRDTQYF.

This clone came up once. The chain combines TRBV7-6 with TRBJ1-2, with D possibly TRBD1 on 5 matching bases. Germline V CDR1 and CDR2: SGHVS, FNYEAQ. Trimming cost V 6 bases and J 3 bases, with 17 bases left between them. This CDR3 is built from 15 residues. The CDR3 nucleotides read TGTGCCAGCAGGGCATGGGGATTGGGGGACTATGGCTACACCTTC. It codes for CASRAWGLGDYGYTF.

This clone was observed a single time. V usage is TRBV29-1 and J usage is TRBJ2-1; D is unclear. The CDR3 has 13 residues. Germline V CDR1 and CDR2: SQVTM, ANQGSEA. Trimming stripped 3 bases from V and 3 bases from J, with 9 bases between. This chain's CDR3 is CSVEGPYYNEQFF. The CDR3, as DNA: TGCAGCGTTGAGGGCCCCTACTACAATGAGCAGTTCTTC.